The entry that follows covers one T cell receptor (beta chain) sequence. Germline CDR1 reads KGHSH; CDR2 reads LQKENI. V lost 2 bases to trimming and J lost 1 base, with 11 bases between them. The CDR3 contains 15 residues. Clones were sequenced by immunoSEQ multiplex PCR, and TCRdb holds only the in-frame ones, with some missing. The data contain some 270,000 clones, around 85% of them singletons. These data originate in a study of Ad26.COV2.S vaccination and SARS-CoV-2 variants. The treatment is: 19 received Ad26.COV2.S at low or high dose, single or two shots; about 5 received placebo; per-sample allocation not given. After the first vaccine or placebo injection, samples were drawn on day 63.

The receptor was derived from a person aged 18-60 years who received the Ad26.COV2.S COVID-19 vaccine or a placebo. The rearrangement uses TRBV18 and TRBJ1-1, with D unresolved. Sequencing used peripheral blood, obtained in a trial of Ad26.COV2.S vaccine versus placebo. The CDR3 spells CASSPSAVRNTEAFF. The CDR3 DNA sequence: TGTGCCAGCTCACCATCTGCGGTAAGGAACACTGAAGCTTTCTTT.